The entry below describes one T cell receptor beta chain. This record comes from a study of blood T cell repertoires in COVID-19. Study-level background: Sources were T cells, B-cell-depleted T cells, or PBMCs; the material itself was cDNA or gDNA.

Germline CDR1 is SGHVS and CDR2 is FQNEAQ. The CDR3 runs 15 residues. The V and J ends lost 4 bases and 7 bases respectively, with 20 bases between them. Original processing notes: The assay estimated nucleated cells by amplifying reference gene primers. This table comes from immunoSEQ multiplex PCR, and its TCRdb copy is limited to in-frame clones, with some not included. D and trimming come from the DNA, and the V and J calls and clone size come from that table. The sample records about 45,000 clones, over 90% being singletons. Sequencing used peripheral blood. The chain has TRBV7-8 and TRBJ2-7, with a tentative D call TRBD2 (6 bases). The source is a human donor in a cohort sampled during active COVID-19. CDR3 sequence (DNA): TGTGCCAGCAGCTGGCGGTTTGGGCCCGGGGGAGAGCAGTACTTC. Protein sequence: CASSWRFGPGGEQYF.